This paragraph reports one T cell receptor beta chain. Germline assignment: CDR1 SGHAT and CDR2 FQNNGV. This CDR3 is 13 amino acids long. V lost 4 bases, J lost 3 bases, and 8 bases lay in between. This record belongs to a study of blood T cell repertoires in COVID-19. About the study: The United States, Italy and Spain supplied acute and convalescent COVID-19 samples. Sources were T cells, B-cell-depleted T cells, or PBMCs; the material itself was cDNA or gDNA.

Sequencing was performed with immunoSEQ multiplex PCR; in TCRdb, only in-frame clones are kept and a portion is missing. The sample has 100,000 to 150,000 clones, about 85% seen once. The source of this sequence is a man in his forties with active or convalescent COVID-19. This chain uses TRBV11-2 with TRBJ2-3; D is possibly TRBD2 (5 bases). The specimen was peripheral blood. Written as DNA, the CDR3 is TGTGCCAGCAGCTCAGGACTTACAGATACGCAGTATTTT. Protein: CASSSGLTDTQYF.